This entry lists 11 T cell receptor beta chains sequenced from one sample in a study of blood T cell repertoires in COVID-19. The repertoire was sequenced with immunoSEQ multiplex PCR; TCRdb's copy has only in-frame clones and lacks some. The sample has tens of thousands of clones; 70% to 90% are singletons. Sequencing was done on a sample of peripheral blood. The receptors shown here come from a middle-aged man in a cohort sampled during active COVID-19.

CDR3 amino acids: CASSPRGLAGRETQYF. The CDR3, as DNA: TGTGCCAGCAGCCCGAGAGGGCTAGCGGGACGGGAGACCCAGTACTTC. This rearrangement joins TRBV11-1 to TRBJ2-5; TRBD2 agrees at 9 bases. The CDR3 is 16 residues long. With 5 bases clipped from V and 5 bases from J, the junction kept 12 bases outside the gene matches. The V gene's germline CDR1 is SGHAT and CDR2 FQDESV (reference sequence).

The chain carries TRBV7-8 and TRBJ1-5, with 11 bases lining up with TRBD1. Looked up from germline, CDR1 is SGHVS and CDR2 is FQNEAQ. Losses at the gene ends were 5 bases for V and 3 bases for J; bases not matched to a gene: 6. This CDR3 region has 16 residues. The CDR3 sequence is CASSPMDRGPNQPQHF. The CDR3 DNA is TGTGCCAGCAGCCCGATGGACAGGGGGCCCAATCAGCCCCAGCATTTT.

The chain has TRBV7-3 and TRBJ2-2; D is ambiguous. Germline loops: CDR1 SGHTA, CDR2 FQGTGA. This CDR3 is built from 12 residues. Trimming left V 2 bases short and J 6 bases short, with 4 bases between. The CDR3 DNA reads TGTGCCAGCAGCTTAGAGGCCGGGGAGCTGTTTTTT. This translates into CASSLEAGELFF.

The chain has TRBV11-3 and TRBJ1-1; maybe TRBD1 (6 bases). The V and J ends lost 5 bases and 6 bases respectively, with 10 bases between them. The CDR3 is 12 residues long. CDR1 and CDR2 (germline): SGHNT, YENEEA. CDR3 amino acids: CASSKQGSEAFF. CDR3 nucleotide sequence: TGTGCCAGCAGCAAACAGGGATCTGAAGCTTTCTTT.

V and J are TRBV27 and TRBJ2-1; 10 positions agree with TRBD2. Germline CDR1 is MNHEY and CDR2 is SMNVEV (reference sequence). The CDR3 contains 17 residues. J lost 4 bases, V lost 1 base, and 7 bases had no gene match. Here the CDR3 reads CASSLWVAGGRYNEQFF. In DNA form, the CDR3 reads TGTGCCAGCAGTTTATGGGTAGCGGGGGGCCGATACAATGAGCAGTTCTTC.

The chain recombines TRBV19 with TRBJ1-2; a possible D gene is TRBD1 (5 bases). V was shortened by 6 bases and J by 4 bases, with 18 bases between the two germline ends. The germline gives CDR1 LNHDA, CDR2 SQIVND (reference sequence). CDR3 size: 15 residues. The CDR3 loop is CASRVVFGGLYGYTF. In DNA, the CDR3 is TGTGCCAGTAGGGTGGTTTTTGGGGGACTCTATGGCTACACCTTC.

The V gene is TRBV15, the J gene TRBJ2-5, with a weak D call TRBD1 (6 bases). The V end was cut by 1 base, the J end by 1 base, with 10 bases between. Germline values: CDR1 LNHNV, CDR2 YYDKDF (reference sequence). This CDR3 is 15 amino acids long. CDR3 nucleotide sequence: TGTGCCACCAGCAGAGGCAGGGGCGGCCAAGAGACCCAGTACTTC. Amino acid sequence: CATSRGRGGQETQYF.

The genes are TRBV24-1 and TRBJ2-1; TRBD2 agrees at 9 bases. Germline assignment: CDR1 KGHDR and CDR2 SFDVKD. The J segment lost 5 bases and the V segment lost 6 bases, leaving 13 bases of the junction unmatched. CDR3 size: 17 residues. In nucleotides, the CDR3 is TGTGCCACCAGTACCGTAAAGACTAGCGGATCCGACAATGAGCAGTTCTTC. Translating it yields CATSTVKTSGSDNEQFF.

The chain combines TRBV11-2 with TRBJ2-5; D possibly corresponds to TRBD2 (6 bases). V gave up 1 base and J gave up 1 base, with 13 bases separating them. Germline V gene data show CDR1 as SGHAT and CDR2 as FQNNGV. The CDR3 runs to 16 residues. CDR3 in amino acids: CASSLVGRDFQETQYF. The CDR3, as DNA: TGTGCCAGCAGCTTAGTGGGCCGGGACTTCCAAGAGACCCAGTACTTC.

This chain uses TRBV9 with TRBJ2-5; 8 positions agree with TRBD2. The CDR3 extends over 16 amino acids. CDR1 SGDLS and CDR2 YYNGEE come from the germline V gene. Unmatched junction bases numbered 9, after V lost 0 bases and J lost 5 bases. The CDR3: CASSVEGSGMGETQYF. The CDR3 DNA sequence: TGTGCCAGCAGCGTAGAGGGTAGCGGGATGGGCGAGACCCAGTACTTC.

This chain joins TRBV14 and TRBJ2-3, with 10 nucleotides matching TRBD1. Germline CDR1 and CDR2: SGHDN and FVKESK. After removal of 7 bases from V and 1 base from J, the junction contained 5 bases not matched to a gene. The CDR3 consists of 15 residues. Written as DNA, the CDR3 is TGTGCCAGCAACGACAGGGGGCGAGGCACAGATACGCAGTATTTT. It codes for CASNDRGRGTDTQYF.